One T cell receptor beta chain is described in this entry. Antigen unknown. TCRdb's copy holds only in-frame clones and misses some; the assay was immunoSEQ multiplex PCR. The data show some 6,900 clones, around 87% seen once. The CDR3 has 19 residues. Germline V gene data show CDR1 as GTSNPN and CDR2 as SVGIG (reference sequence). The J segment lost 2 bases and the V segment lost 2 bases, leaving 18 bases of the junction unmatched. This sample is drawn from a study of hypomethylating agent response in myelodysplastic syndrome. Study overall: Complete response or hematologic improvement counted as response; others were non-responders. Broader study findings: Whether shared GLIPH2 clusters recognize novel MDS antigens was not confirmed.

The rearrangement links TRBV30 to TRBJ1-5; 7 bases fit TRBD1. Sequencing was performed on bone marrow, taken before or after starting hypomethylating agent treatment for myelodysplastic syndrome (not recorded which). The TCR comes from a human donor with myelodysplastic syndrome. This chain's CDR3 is CAWSSTPGQPIKGNQPQHF. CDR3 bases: TGTGCCTGGAGTTCGACACCGGGACAGCCTATCAAGGGCAATCAGCCCCAGCATTTT.